The rows below give T cell receptor beta chains drawn from one sample of a study of T-cell reconstitution after alpha-beta-depleted transplantation in children. Via MiXCR, TCRdb re-called the PCR reads, giving one row per CDR3 protein. This sample has approximately 650,000 distinct CDR3 sequences, with over 10% found just once. The source was PBMCs, collected before TCRalphabeta/CD19-depleted stem cell transplant. The receptor source for this set is a girl aged 2 to 10 with congenital amegakaryocytic thrombocytopenia, due to receive a stem cell transplant. CDR3s include the opening cysteine and the closing phenylalanine or tryptophan. A D gene is named only where the DNA matches it firmly. Not every row has a clone size; where given, it reads once, few, many or a size class.

J gene: TRBJ1-5
clone size: once
D gene: .
V gene: TRBV18
CDR3 protein: CASSPSRNQPQHF
CDR3 DNA: TGTGCCAGCTCACCATCGCGCAATCAGCCCCAGCATTTT

J gene: TRBJ2-5
clone size: many
D gene: TRBD2
V gene: TRBV11-2
CDR3 protein: CASSRRLAGVRKTQYF
CDR3 DNA: TGTGCCAGCAGCCGCAGACTAGCGGGAGTTAGGAAGACCCAGTACTTC

J gene: TRBJ2-2
clone size: many
D gene: .
V gene: TRBV7-9
CDR3 protein: CASSPYNTGELFF
CDR3 DNA: TGTGCCAGCAGCCCATACAATACCGGGGAGCTGTTTTTT

J gene: TRBJ1-4
clone size: many
D gene: .
V gene: TRBV5-1
CDR3 protein: CASSLEGYTNEKLFF
CDR3 DNA: TGCGCCAGCAGCTTGGAAGGGTACACTAATGAAAAACTGTTTTTT

J gene: TRBJ2-1
clone size: few
D gene: .
V gene: TRBV3-1
CDR3 protein: CASSQGGNQFF
CDR3 DNA: TGTGCCAGCAGCCAAGGGGGGAATCAGTTCTTC

J gene: TRBJ2-1
clone size: many
D gene: .
V gene: TRBV28
CDR3 protein: CASSWEANSYNEQFF
CDR3 DNA: TGTGCCAGCAGTTGGGAGGCCAACTCCTACAATGAGCAGTTCTTC

J gene: TRBJ2-6
clone size: .
D gene: .
V gene: TRBV19
CDR3 protein: CASSMAYLYSGANVLTF
CDR3 DNA: TGTGCCAGTAGTATGGCCTACCTATACTCTGGGGCCAACGTCCTGACTTTC

J gene: TRBJ2-3
clone size: many
D gene: TRBD1
V gene: TRBV5-1
CDR3 protein: CASSKTTGGNTDTQYF
CDR3 DNA: TGCGCCAGCAGCAAGACGACAGGGGGCAACACAGATACGCAGTATTTT

J gene: TRBJ2-1
clone size: many
D gene: .
V gene: TRBV12-3/TRBV12-4
CDR3 protein: CASSFKSLGGPAYNEQFF
CDR3 DNA: TGTGCCAGCAGTTTTAAATCCCTTGGCGGGCCCGCCTACAATGAGCAGTTCTTC

J gene: TRBJ2-1
clone size: .
D gene: .
V gene: TRBV5-1
CDR3 protein: CASSKSGDEQFF
CDR3 DNA: TGCGCCAGCAGCAAGAGTGGAGATGAGCAGTTCTTC

J gene: TRBJ2-7
clone size: many
D gene: .
V gene: TRBV20-1
CDR3 protein: CSAIMVIAGKGEQYF
CDR3 DNA: TGCAGTGCTATCATGGTTATCGCGGGAAAGGGCGAGCAGTACTTC

J gene: TRBJ2-1
clone size: many
D gene: .
V gene: TRBV20-1
CDR3 protein: CSARYSSGVYNEQFF
CDR3 DNA: TGCAGTGCTAGATACTCCAGCGGTGTCTACAATGAGCAGTTCTTC

J gene: TRBJ2-7
clone size: few
D gene: .
V gene: TRBV5-1
CDR3 protein: CASSYQGPRGEQYF
CDR3 DNA: TGCGCCAGCAGCTACCAGGGTCCTCGGGGAGAGCAGTACTTC

J gene: TRBJ2-3
clone size: few
D gene: TRBD2
V gene: TRBV5-1
CDR3 protein: CASRSTGGSIDTQYF
CDR3 DNA: TGCGCCAGCAGATCGACGGGAGGGTCCATCGATACGCAGTATTTT

J gene: TRBJ2-7
clone size: few
D gene: .
V gene: TRBV3-1
CDR3 protein: CASGREGSYEQYF
CDR3 DNA: TGTGCCAGCGGGCGGGAAGGCTCCTACGAGCAGTACTTC

J gene: TRBJ1-6
clone size: many
D gene: .
V gene: TRBV7-9
CDR3 protein: CASSFYVGVGSPLHF
CDR3 DNA: TGTGCCAGCAGCTTCTATGTAGGAGTTGGTTCACCCCTCCACTTT

J gene: TRBJ1-5
clone size: .
D gene: .
V gene: TRBV7-6
CDR3 protein: CASSPRGGTNQPQHF
CDR3 DNA: TGTGCCAGCAGTCCCCGGGGGGGTACCAATCAGCCCCAGCATTTT

J gene: TRBJ2-1
clone size: .
D gene: .
V gene: TRBV3-1
CDR3 protein: CASSPKASDEQFF
CDR3 DNA: TGTGCCAGCAGCCCCAAGGCGAGCGATGAGCAGTTCTTC

J gene: TRBJ1-2
clone size: many
D gene: .
V gene: TRBV29-1
CDR3 protein: CSVGGDWGYTF
CDR3 DNA: TGCAGCGTTGGCGGGGATTGGGGCTACACCTTC

J gene: TRBJ2-6
clone size: few
D gene: .
V gene: TRBV5-1
CDR3 protein: CASSFDVFRGANVLTF
CDR3 DNA: TGCGCCAGCAGCTTCGACGTTTTCCGTGGGGCCAACGTCCTGACTTTC

J gene: TRBJ2-1
clone size: few
D gene: TRBD2
V gene: TRBV3-1
CDR3 protein: CASRPRLAGRNEQFF
CDR3 DNA: TGTGCCAGCAGGCCTAGACTAGCGGGACGGAATGAGCAGTTCTTC

J gene: TRBJ1-5
clone size: few
D gene: .
V gene: TRBV27
CDR3 protein: CASSFGGRQPQHF
CDR3 DNA: TGTGCCAGCAGTTTCGGGGGACGTCAGCCCCAGCATTTT

J gene: TRBJ1-3
clone size: many
D gene: TRBD1
V gene: TRBV10-3
CDR3 protein: CATELQGPGNTIYF
CDR3 DNA: TGTGCCACGGAACTACAGGGGCCTGGAAACACCATATATTTT

J gene: TRBJ2-2
clone size: .
D gene: .
V gene: TRBV7-7
CDR3 protein: CASSLVNTPTPNTGELFF
CDR3 DNA: TGTGCCAGCAGCTTAGTAAACACGCCGACGCCGAACACCGGGGAGCTGTTTTTT

J gene: TRBJ2-3
clone size: few
D gene: TRBD2
V gene: TRBV20-1
CDR3 protein: CSASRGWGSTSGSPDTQYF
CDR3 DNA: TGCAGTGCTAGTAGGGGGTGGGGCTCGACTAGCGGGAGCCCAGATACGCAGTATTTT

J gene: TRBJ2-7
clone size: few
D gene: TRBD2
V gene: TRBV12-3/TRBV12-4
CDR3 protein: CASSFSGRAGEQYF
CDR3 DNA: TGTGCCAGCAGTTTTAGCGGGAGGGCCGGGGAGCAGTACTTC

J gene: TRBJ2-3
clone size: .
D gene: .
V gene: TRBV12-3/TRBV12-4
CDR3 protein: CASREEARTDTQYF
CDR3 DNA: TGTGCCAGCAGGGAGGAGGCCCGCACAGATACGCAGTATTTT

J gene: TRBJ2-7
clone size: .
D gene: .
V gene: TRBV20-1
CDR3 protein: CSATDKPYEQYF
CDR3 DNA: TGCAGTGCCACGGACAAACCGTACGAGCAGTACTTC

J gene: TRBJ2-2
clone size: few
D gene: .
V gene: TRBV20-1
CDR3 protein: CSASRREGWTGELFF
CDR3 DNA: TGCAGTGCTAGTCGGCGGGAAGGATGGACCGGGGAGCTGTTTTTT

J gene: TRBJ2-7
clone size: once
D gene: TRBD1
V gene: TRBV10-3
CDR3 protein: CAITGTGDEQYF
CDR3 DNA: TGTGCCATCACCGGGACAGGGGATGAGCAGTACTTC

J gene: TRBJ2-6
clone size: few
D gene: .
V gene: TRBV2
CDR3 protein: CASNLSGANVLTF
CDR3 DNA: TGTGCCAGCAACCTCTCTGGGGCCAACGTCCTGACTTTC

J gene: TRBJ2-1
clone size: .
D gene: TRBD2
V gene: TRBV13
CDR3 protein: CASTLREGRDEQFF
CDR3 DNA: TGTGCCAGCACCCTCAGGGAGGGTCGGGATGAGCAGTTCTTC

J gene: TRBJ2-1
clone size: .
D gene: .
V gene: TRBV12-3/TRBV12-4
CDR3 protein: CASSKTRDPPALSQFF
CDR3 DNA: TGTGCCAGCAGCAAAACGAGGGACCCTCCCGCACTGTCGCAGTTCTTC

J gene: TRBJ2-3
clone size: .
D gene: .
V gene: TRBV20-1
CDR3 protein: CSAQVWGFTDTQYF
CDR3 DNA: TGCAGTGCCCAAGTGTGGGGGTTCACAGATACGCAGTATTTT